Following are 29 T cell receptor beta chains from one sample sequenced in a study of blood T cell repertoires in COVID-19. Produced via immunoSEQ multiplex PCR; TCRdb's table is partial and in-frame only. The data hold 110,000 or so clones, with roughly nine tenths observed a single time. The sequenced sample was peripheral blood. These receptors were obtained from a man aged 65 to 85 with active or convalescent COVID-19.

The V call is TRBV20-1, the J call TRBJ2-1; D call uncertain. The CDR3 runs to 13 residues. The germline CDR1 and CDR2 sequences are DFQATT and SNEGSKA (reference sequence). Trimming pared 3 bases from V and 6 bases from J, leaving 12 bases between. Here the CDR3 reads CSASGMAANEQFF. The CDR3 nucleotides are TGCAGTGCTAGTGGGATGGCGGCCAATGAGCAGTTCTTC.

The V gene is TRBV5-1, the J gene TRBJ2-7, with 9 positions matching TRBD1. V shed 0 bases and J 4 bases; nucleotides not matched to a gene: 8. CDR1 is SGHRS, CDR2 YFSETQ, per germline. The CDR3 is made up of 16 amino acids. CDR3 loop: CASSLEGGQGSYEQYF. DNA of the CDR3: TGCGCCAGCAGCTTGGAGGGGGGACAGGGTTCGTACGAGCAGTACTTC.

In its sample, this clone was seen once. The chain employs TRBV28 and TRBJ1-2; D is unresolved. V was shortened by 3 bases and J by 5 bases, with 7 bases between the two germline ends. Germline assignment: CDR1 MDHEN and CDR2 SYDVKM. The length of the CDR3 is 12 residues. The CDR3 loop is CASSFRLYGYTF. The DNA for the CDR3 is TGTGCCAGCAGTTTTCGTCTGTATGGCTACACCTTC.

This chain joins TRBV19 and TRBJ1-2, with D possibly matching TRBD1 (6 bases). V gave up 5 bases and J gave up 2 bases, with 15 bases separating them. Germline CDR1 LNHDA, CDR2 SQIVND (reference sequence). The CDR3 runs 15 residues. The CDR3 sequence: CASSPLDSGNYGYTF. DNA of the CDR3: TGTGCCAGTAGTCCCCTGGACAGTGGAAACTATGGCTACACCTTC.

V is TRBV12-3 or TRBV12-4 and J is TRBJ2-3; D possibly corresponds to TRBD1 (6 bases). Trimming took 5 bases from V and 9 from J, leaving 12 bases between them. The CDR3 extends over 12 amino acids. CDR3 nucleotides: TGTGCCAGCAGTAGAGGACAGTTCACGCAGTATTTT. This codes for CASSRGQFTQYF.

The J gene is TRBJ2-1, the V gene TRBV19; 15 bases fit TRBD2. The CDR3 extends over 19 amino acids. The V and J ends lost 7 bases and 5 bases, in that order; junction bases with no gene match: 15. Germline V gene sequence: CDR1 LNHDA, CDR2 SQIVND (reference sequence). CDR3 sequence reads: CASTIPRTSGRGLNNEQFF. DNA for the CDR3: TGTGCCAGTACTATCCCTCGGACTAGCGGGAGGGGACTCAACAATGAGCAGTTCTTC.

The V and J genes are TRBV19 and TRBJ1-1, with 7 bases identical to TRBD1. CDR3 size: 16 residues. Per germline, CDR1 LNHDA and CDR2 SQIVND (reference sequence). J gave up 4 bases and V 7 bases, and 15 bases lay outside the gene matches. The CDR3 spells CASTYRGTVSGTEAFF. CDR3 sequence (DNA): TGTGCCAGTACCTACAGGGGAACGGTTTCGGGCACTGAAGCTTTCTTT.

The chain links TRBV6-2 or TRBV6-3 to TRBJ1-1, with a possible D match to TRBD1 (5 bases). Trimming shortened V by 2 bases and J by 5 bases, and 12 bases separated the two germline ends. This CDR3 is 14 amino acids long. Looked up from germline, CDR1 is MNHEY and CDR2 is SVGEGT. CDR3 loop: CASSYKGFYTEAFF. The CDR3 DNA follows: TGTGCCAGCAGTTACAAGGGGTTCTATACTGAAGCTTTCTTT.

The chain uses TRBV11-1 and TRBJ2-1; a weak D match, TRBD2 (6 bases). Trimming took 0 bases from V and 1 from J, leaving 10 bases between them. The CDR3 is made up of 16 amino acids. CDR1 and CDR2 from the germline V gene are SGHAT and FQDESV (reference sequence). The CDR3 nucleotides read TGTGCCAGCAGCTTAGCTGTTAGCGGTTCCTACAATGAGCAGTTCTTC. It yields the protein CASSLAVSGSYNEQFF.

The chain combines TRBV28 with TRBJ2-3, with 7 bases that match TRBD2. CDR1 MDHEN and CDR2 SYDVKM come from the germline V gene. The trim removed 6 bases at V and 2 bases at J, leaving 14 bases unmatched. This CDR3 region has 17 residues. Here the CDR3 reads CASSPPLWGRATDTQYF. The CDR3 DNA is TGTGCCAGCAGCCCACCCCTGTGGGGGAGGGCCACAGATACGCAGTATTTT.

The V and J genes are TRBV7-9 and TRBJ2-5; 7 positions match TRBD1. The CDR3 loop spans 16 amino acids. J gave up 5 bases and V 6 bases, and 15 bases lay outside the gene matches. Germline V CDR1 and CDR2: SEHNR, FQNEAQ (reference sequence). CDR3 nucleotides: TGTGCCAGCAGTTCCTTGGACAGGTCATGGTTGGAGACCCAGTACTTC. Translation gives CASSSLDRSWLETQYF.

The V and J genes are TRBV4-1 and TRBJ2-7; 8 bases are a match to TRBD1. CDR1 MGHRA and CDR2 YSYEKL come from the germline V gene. Unmatched junction bases numbered 7, after V lost 4 bases and J lost 5 bases. This CDR3 contains 14 residues. For the CDR3, the DNA is TGCGCCAGCAGCCGGACTGACAGGGGTGACGAGCAGTACTTC. Its translation is CASSRTDRGDEQYF.

The chain has TRBV2 and TRBJ1-5, with 7 bases that match TRBD1. CDR3 length equals 15 residues. Germline V gene data show CDR1 as SNHLY and CDR2 as FYNNEI. J was trimmed by 2 bases and V by 6 bases; bases with no gene match: 7. The CDR3 coding sequence is TGTGCCAGCAGAGAAAGACAGGGCGGCAATCAGCCCCAGCATTTT. Its translation is CASRERQGGNQPQHF.

The chain carries TRBV7-9 and TRBJ2-4, with TRBD2 identical over 11 bases. V gave up 2 bases and J gave up 15 bases; unmatched junction bases: 9. This CDR3 is 14 amino acids long. CDR1 is SEHNR and CDR2 is FQNEAQ in the germline V gene (reference sequence). The CDR3 nucleotides read TGTGCCAGCAGCTTATCCGGGACTAGCGGATTCCGGTACTTC. This sequence encodes CASSLSGTSGFRYF.

The chain carries TRBV19 and TRBJ1-1, with D unresolved. The CDR3 contains 14 residues. The germline CDR1 and CDR2 sequences are LNHDA and SQIVND (reference sequence). V was clipped by 3 bases and J by 1 base, with 9 bases between them. CDR3 amino acids: CASSMVPENTEAFF. The CDR3 nucleotides are TGTGCCAGTAGTATGGTACCAGAGAACACTGAAGCTTTCTTT.

The chain has TRBV5-3 and TRBJ1-5; the D is unclear. TRBV5-3 is classed as an ORF, of uncertain function. There are 13 residues in the CDR3. Trimming removed 4 bases from V and 7 bases from J, with 12 bases in between. In DNA form, the CDR3 reads TGTGCCAGAAGCCTCCCCCTAGAGCAGCCCCAGCATTTT. This encodes CARSLPLEQPQHF.

Only a few counts were recorded for this clone. The chain employs TRBV2 and TRBJ2-7; possibly TRBD1 for D (6 bases). V was cut by 2 bases and J by 1 base, with 12 bases left in between. Germline assignment: CDR1 SNHLY and CDR2 FYNNEI. The CDR3 loop spans 15 amino acids. The CDR3 loop is CASSESGQGSYEQYF. In nucleotides, the CDR3 is TGTGCCAGCAGTGAATCTGGCCAGGGGTCCTACGAGCAGTACTTC.

V gene TRBV9 combines with J gene TRBJ1-5; 10 positions agree with TRBD1. This CDR3 region has 14 residues. The V segment lost 5 bases and the J segment 6 bases; nucleotides outside the gene matches: 5. Per the germline V gene, CDR1 is SGDLS and CDR2 is YYNGEE. CDR3 sequence: CASSATGGVQPQHF. As DNA, the CDR3 is TGTGCCAGCAGTGCGACAGGGGGCGTTCAGCCCCAGCATTTT.

This sequence joins TRBV5-8 and TRBJ1-4; TRBD1 matches at 7 bases. The CDR3 contains 17 residues. The trim removed 0 bases at V and 11 bases at J, leaving 16 bases unmatched. The germline V gene encodes CDR1 SGHTS and CDR2 YDEGEE. CDR3 sequence: CASSLGVPKGASGKLFF. The CDR3 DNA reads as TGTGCCAGCAGCTTGGGAGTCCCAAAGGGGGCGTCCGGGAAACTGTTTTTT.

The J gene is TRBJ2-7, the V gene TRBV7-8; no clear D gene. Trimming shortened V by 2 bases and J by 0 bases, and 8 bases separated the two germline ends. In germline, CDR1 is SGHVS, CDR2 FQNEAQ. The CDR3 extends over 14 amino acids. CDR3 sequence: CASSLMAGSYEQYF. CDR3 sequence (DNA): TGTGCCAGCAGCTTAATGGCAGGCTCCTACGAGCAGTACTTC.

For the CDR3, the DNA is TGTGCCAGCGTGCAGGTCGTGGATGAAAAACTGTTTTTT. Translating gives CASVQVVDEKLFF. The genes are TRBV6-5 and TRBJ1-4, with D hard to call. V lost 8 bases to trimming and J lost 6 bases, with 13 bases between them. This CDR3 contains 13 residues. Germline CDR1 MNHEY, CDR2 SVGAGI.

This sequence joins TRBV12-3 or TRBV12-4 and TRBJ1-1, with D tentatively TRBD1 (5 bases). This CDR3 is built from 11 residues. V was cut by 5 bases and J by 6 bases, with 7 bases left in between. The CDR3, as DNA: TGTGCCAGCAGTCAGACAGCTGAAGCTTTCTTT. As protein: CASSQTAEAFF.

This clone was recorded once. The J gene is TRBJ1-3, the V gene TRBV18, with D perhaps TRBD1 (5 bases). Germline V lookup: CDR1 KGHSH, CDR2 LQKENI. The CDR3 is 14 amino acids. Trimming left V 2 bases short and J 2 bases short, with 7 bases between. CDR3 nucleotides: TGTGCCAGCTCACCAGGGGCTCCTGGAAACACCATATATTTT. Amino acid sequence: CASSPGAPGNTIYF.

V is TRBV7-2 and J is TRBJ2-7; 8 bases agree with TRBD1. The junction had 11 bases not matched to a gene; V was cut back by 7 bases and J by 6 bases. The germline gives CDR1 SGHTA, CDR2 FQGNSA. This CDR3 spans 14 amino acids. The chain's CDR3 is CASNPGQGAGEQYF. CDR3 nucleotides: TGTGCCAGCAACCCTGGGCAGGGGGCAGGCGAGCAGTACTTC.

The chain employs TRBV24-1 and TRBJ2-1, with TRBD2 matching over 9 bases. Trimming took 1 base from V and 6 from J; bases not matched to a gene: 3. Germline assignment: CDR1 KGHDR and CDR2 SFDVKD. This CDR3 region has 15 residues. The CDR3 spells CATSDFTREGNEQFF. The CDR3 region has the DNA TGTGCCACCAGTGATTTTACGCGGGAGGGCAATGAGCAGTTCTTC.

V and J are TRBV27 and TRBJ1-5; 9 bases map to TRBD1. The V gene's germline CDR1 is MNHEY and CDR2 SMNVEV (reference sequence). The CDR3 runs 14 residues. Trimming took 5 bases from V and 6 from J; bases not matched to a gene: 5. The DNA for the CDR3 is TGTGCCAGCAGTACCGACAGGGGGTTTCAGCCCCAGCATTTT. Translation: CASSTDRGFQPQHF.

The rearrangement joins TRBV19 to TRBJ2-5; D gene unclear. Germline values: CDR1 LNHDA, CDR2 SQIVND (reference sequence). This CDR3 has 13 residues. The V end was cut by 6 bases, the J end by 5 bases, with 13 bases between. The CDR3 protein is CASRGSLRETQYF. For the CDR3, the DNA is TGTGCCAGTAGGGGTAGCCTCCGGGAGACCCAGTACTTC. Variable domain in full (rest from reference TRBV19 and TRBJ2-5): DGGITQSPKYLFRKEGQNVTLSCEQNLNHDAMYWYRQDPGQGLRLIYYSQIVNDFQKGDIAEGYSVSREKKESFPLTVTSAQKNPTAFYLCASRGSLRETQYFGPGTRLLVL.

The V and J genes are TRBV27 and TRBJ2-2; D possibly corresponds to TRBD1 (5 bases). The germline V and J ends were trimmed by 6 bases and 0 bases, with 11 bases remaining between them. Germline V gives CDR1 MNHEY, CDR2 SMNVEV (reference sequence). The CDR3 runs 15 residues. The CDR3 DNA is TGTGCCAGCAGAGGGGCAAAGACGAACACCGGGGAGCTGTTTTTT. Translation: CASRGAKTNTGELFF.

The table lists this clone with a count of one. This chain links TRBV5-1 with TRBJ2-7; 12 bases align to TRBD2. Germline CDR1 is SGHRS and CDR2 is YFSETQ. With V trimmed by 3 bases and J by 5 bases, 9 bases remained unmatched. CDR3 length: 16 residues. In nucleotides, the CDR3 is TGCGCCAGCAGCTCCTCTACGACTAGCGGGAGCCACGAGCAGTACTTC. Its translation is CASSSSTTSGSHEQYF.